The source of this T cell receptor beta chain is a study of T cells in Graves' hyperthyroidism and ophthalmopathy. TCR beta CDR3 region amplification was performed from RNA transcripts. The HTBI primer set was used in a first-round RT-PCR of the TCR CDR3. TCRdb processed the multiplex PCR reads anew with MiXCR; each CDR3 protein has one entry. The repertoire holds more than 500,000 distinct CDR3 sequences, with roughly 50% as singletons. This CDR3 has 14 amino acids. Germline V gene data show CDR1 as SGHAT and CDR2 as FQDESV (reference sequence). The study, taken as a whole, reports: Blood also showed most of the thyroid clonotypes that were expanded above 0.001.

On this clonotype itself: Antigen unknown. The junction departs from germline at one end; a sequencing error may be responsible.

The TCR was taken from an adult woman with Graves' disease, either hyperthyroidism or ophthalmopathy (not recorded which). Sequenced sample: peripheral blood or thyroid tissue (not recorded which). This chain connects TRBV11-1 to TRBJ2-7; TRBD1 aligns across 7 bases. This CDR3 reads CVSSFPGQSYEQYF. The CDR3 region has the DNA TGTGTCAGCAGCTTTCCGGGACAGTCCTACGAGCAGTACTTC. The full variable domain, completed using reference TRBV11-1 and TRBJ2-7, is EAEVAQSPRYKITEKSQAVAFWCDPISGHATLYWYRQILGQGPELLVQFQDESVVDDSQLPKDRFSAERLKGVDSTLKIQPAELGDSAMYLCVSSFPGQSYEQYFGPGTRLTVT.